These T cell receptor beta chains were read from a single sample in a study of vaccination effects on CD4 cells after COVID-19. Using immunoSEQ multiplex PCR, the repertoire was profiled, and TCRdb retains in-frame clones only, with some absent. The profile shows 63,000 or so clones, 65% to 85% of them singletons. No antigen has been assigned to these receptors. This sample comprised CD4+ T cells from PBMCs cultured with HIV peptides, obtained before COVID-19 vaccination. The receptors were sampled from a human donor who had a prior SARS-CoV-2 infection. The CDR3 runs from the conserved cysteine through the conserved F or W. A D gene is named only where the DNA matches it firmly. Size tells how often a clone was seen (once, few, many) or the class of an expanded clone, and some rows leave it out.

D: .
V: TRBV6-6
J: TRBJ1-2
size: .
CDR3: CASTPVTSYYGYTF
DNA: TGTGCCAGCACTCCGGTCACGTCGTACTATGGCTACACCTTC

D: .
V: TRBV29-1
J: TRBJ1-4
size: .
CDR3: CSGVQGPNEKLFF
DNA: TGCAGCGGAGTCCAGGGGCCTAATGAAAAACTGTTTTTT

D: TRBD1
V: TRBV19
J: TRBJ1-6
size: .
CDR3: CASNDRGGRVNSPLHF
DNA: TGTGCCAGTAACGATAGAGGGGGCCGTGTCAATTCACCCCTCCACTTT

D: .
V: TRBV5-1
J: TRBJ2-3
size: .
CDR3: CASSGEGPRTDTQYF
DNA: TGCGCCAGCAGCGGCGAAGGGCCCCGCACAGATACGCAGTATTTT

D: .
V: TRBV7-2
J: TRBJ2-7
size: .
CDR3: CASSLMQGPYEQYF
DNA: TGTGCCAGCAGCTTAATGCAGGGACCCTACGAGCAGTACTTC

D: .
V: TRBV12-3/TRBV12-4
J: TRBJ2-7
size: .
CDR3: CASRLIGYEQYF
DNA: TGTGCCAGCAGGCTTATCGGATACGAGCAGTACTTC

D: TRBD1
V: TRBV2
J: TRBJ1-5
size: once
CDR3: CASTRQGASNQPQHF
DNA: TGTGCCAGCACCAGACAGGGGGCTAGCAATCAGCCCCAGCATTTT

D: .
V: TRBV2
J: TRBJ2-3
size: .
CDR3: CASAGPEKDTQYF
DNA: TGTGCCAGCGCGGGACCTGAAAAAGATACGCAGTATTTT

D: TRBD1
V: TRBV6-2/TRBV6-3
J: TRBJ2-5
size: .
CDR3: CASSWSKGGILETQYF
DNA: TGTGCCAGCAGTTGGTCGAAAGGGGGCATCCTCGAGACCCAGTACTTC

D: TRBD2
V: TRBV5-4
J: TRBJ2-7
size: .
CDR3: CASSAASGRVNEQYF
DNA: TGTGCCAGCAGCGCCGCTAGCGGGAGAGTCAACGAGCAGTACTTC

D: TRBD2
V: TRBV6-1
J: TRBJ2-5
size: .
CDR3: CASSEVVGGGGAWETQYF
DNA: TGTGCCAGCAGTGAAGTCGTAGGCGGCGGGGGGGCGTGGGAGACCCAGTACTTC

D: TRBD1
V: TRBV3-1/TRBV3-2
J: TRBJ2-5
size: .
CDR3: CASRPGQDFETQYF
DNA: TGTGCCAGCAGACCCGGACAGGATTTTGAGACCCAGTACTTC

D: .
V: TRBV14
J: TRBJ2-3
size: .
CDR3: CASSQDGPFTDTQYF
DNA: TGTGCCAGCAGCCAAGACGGGCCCTTCACAGATACGCAGTATTTT

D: .
V: TRBV5-1
J: TRBJ2-1
size: .
CDR3: CASSLMSTTRGEQFF
DNA: TGCGCCAGCAGCTTGATGTCGACGACTAGGGGTGAGCAGTTCTTC

D: .
V: TRBV5-6
J: TRBJ1-4
size: .
CDR3: CASSSSVGAGEKLFF
DNA: TGTGCCAGCAGCTCCTCGGTTGGGGCAGGAGAAAAACTGTTTTTT

D: TRBD2
V: TRBV13
J: TRBJ2-3
size: .
CDR3: CASSRLAGVTDTQYF
DNA: TGTGCCAGCAGCCGACTAGCGGGGGTCACAGATACGCAGTATTTT

D: TRBD1
V: TRBV7-2
J: TRBJ1-5
size: .
CDR3: CASSLSGGTGIFQPQHF
DNA: TGTGCCAGCAGCTTGAGTGGCGGGACAGGGATTTTTCAGCCCCAGCATTTT

D: .
V: TRBV25-1
J: TRBJ1-6
size: .
CDR3: CASSVLEGRGNSPLHF
DNA: TGTGCCAGCAGTGTCCTCGAGGGGCGGGGTAATTCACCCCTCCACTTT

D: TRBD1
V: TRBV5-1
J: TRBJ1-1
size: .
CDR3: CASSLAYRGSNTEAFF
DNA: TGCGCCAGCAGCTTAGCCTACAGGGGGTCGAACACTGAAGCTTTCTTT

D: .
V: TRBV11-2
J: TRBJ2-7
size: .
CDR3: CASSPYRDGQYF
DNA: TGTGCCAGCAGCCCCTACCGGGACGGGCAGTACTTC

D: .
V: TRBV4-3
J: TRBJ2-2
size: .
CDR3: CASSQLVITGELFF
DNA: TGCGCCAGCAGCCAACTCGTTATTACCGGGGAGCTGTTTTTT

D: TRBD1
V: TRBV5-1
J: TRBJ1-2
size: .
CDR3: CASSFQGDYGYTF
DNA: TGCGCCAGCAGCTTCCAGGGGGACTATGGCTACACCTTC

D: TRBD2
V: TRBV18
J: TRBJ2-1
size: .
CDR3: CASSRGGAYNEQFF
DNA: TGTGCCAGCTCACGCGGGGGGGCCTACAATGAGCAGTTCTTC

D: .
V: TRBV4-3
J: TRBJ2-3
size: .
CDR3: CASSQDYRRGDTQYF
DNA: TGCGCCAGCAGCCAAGACTACCGACGAGGAGATACGCAGTATTTT

D: .
V: TRBV15
J: TRBJ2-7
size: .
CDR3: CATSRGSYEQYF
DNA: TGTGCCACCAGCAGAGGCAGCTACGAGCAGTACTTC

D: .
V: TRBV7-6
J: TRBJ2-1
size: .
CDR3: CASSSGASSYNEQFF
DNA: TGTGCCAGCAGCTCGGGGGCAAGCTCCTACAATGAGCAGTTCTTC

D: TRBD1
V: TRBV25-1
J: TRBJ2-1
size: .
CDR3: CASSSTGQGEQFF
DNA: TGTGCCAGCAGTTCAACGGGACAGGGGGAGCAGTTCTTC

D: .
V: TRBV30
J: TRBJ1-4
size: .
CDR3: CAWSVGGWELFF
DNA: TGTGCCTGGAGTGTAGGGGGATGGGAACTGTTTTTT

D: .
V: TRBV10-3
J: TRBJ1-2
size: .
CDR3: CAINRGLIPGYTF
DNA: TGTGCCATCAATAGGGGACTGATCCCTGGCTACACCTTC

D: .
V: TRBV3-1/TRBV3-2
J: TRBJ1-4
size: .
CDR3: CASSHTGWTNEKLFF
DNA: TGTGCCAGCAGCCACACAGGTTGGACTAATGAAAAACTGTTTTTT

D: .
V: TRBV7-2
J: TRBJ1-2
size: .
CDR3: CASSNYGYTF
DNA: TGTGCCAGCAGTAACTATGGCTACACCTTC

D: .
V: TRBV6-5
J: TRBJ1-3
size: .
CDR3: CASSYGGSTGNTIYF
DNA: TGTGCCAGCAGTTACGGGGGAAGTACGGGAAACACCATATATTTT

D: TRBD2
V: TRBV7-3
J: TRBJ2-1
size: .
CDR3: CASSPYVAGDYNEQFF
DNA: TGTGCCAGCAGCCCTTATGTAGCGGGGGATTACAATGAGCAGTTCTTC

D: TRBD1
V: TRBV4-2
J: TRBJ2-7
size: .
CDR3: CASSQAGTARSSYEQYF
DNA: TGTGCCAGCAGCCAAGCTGGGACAGCCAGAAGCTCCTACGAGCAGTACTTC

D: .
V: TRBV5-4
J: TRBJ2-3
size: .
CDR3: CASRTGTSTDTQYF
DNA: TGTGCCAGCAGAACCGGGACAAGCACAGATACGCAGTATTTT

D: TRBD2
V: TRBV7-2
J: TRBJ2-1
size: .
CDR3: CASSSGLAAYNEQFF
DNA: TGTGCCAGCAGCAGCGGACTAGCGGCCTACAATGAGCAGTTCTTC

D: .
V: TRBV10-3
J: TRBJ2-5
size: .
CDR3: CAIRPPGDQETQYF
DNA: TGTGCCATCAGGCCCCCGGGGGATCAAGAGACCCAGTACTTC

D: TRBD1
V: TRBV29-1
J: TRBJ1-4
size: .
CDR3: CSAKDRATNEKLFF
DNA: TGCAGCGCTAAAGACAGGGCAACTAATGAAAAACTGTTTTTT

D: .
V: TRBV1
J: TRBJ1-6
size: .
CDR3: CTSSQYWQLSRRGSPLHF
DNA: TGCACCAGCAGCCAATATTGGCAACTGAGCAGACGCGGTTCACCCCTCCACTTT

D: .
V: TRBV6-6
J: TRBJ2-7
size: .
CDR3: CASSSRRVVGESYPYEQYF
DNA: TGTGCCAGCAGCTCCCGAAGGGTGGTGGGGGAGAGTTATCCCTACGAGCAGTACTTC

D: .
V: TRBV18
J: TRBJ1-1
size: .
CDR3: CASSPKGIWQTTEAFF
DNA: TGTGCCAGCTCACCAAAGGGAATCTGGCAGACCACTGAAGCTTTCTTT

D: TRBD2
V: TRBV7-9
J: TRBJ2-5
size: .
CDR3: CASSFGLAGVEETQYF
DNA: TGTGCCAGCAGCTTCGGACTAGCGGGGGTAGAAGAGACCCAGTACTTC

D: TRBD2
V: TRBV7-6
J: TRBJ2-7
size: .
CDR3: CASSLAGTSSGEQYF
DNA: TGTGCCAGCAGCTTAGCCGGGACTAGCTCGGGCGAGCAGTACTTC

D: TRBD2
V: TRBV4-3
J: TRBJ2-3
size: .
CDR3: CASSQDVGGGRVDTQYF
DNA: TGCGCCAGCAGCCAAGATGTCGGGGGAGGGAGGGTAGATACGCAGTATTTT

D: .
V: TRBV5-1
J: TRBJ2-3
size: few
CDR3: CASSLGPSRGTDTQYF
DNA: TGCGCCAGCAGCTTGGGTCCCTCGCGGGGCACAGATACGCAGTATTTT

D: .
V: TRBV27
J: TRBJ1-5
size: .
CDR3: CASSPRILWGSQPQHF
DNA: TGTGCCAGCAGTCCGCGCATATTGTGGGGGAGTCAGCCCCAGCATTTT

D: .
V: TRBV28
J: TRBJ1-1
size: .
CDR3: CAWRGLNTEAFF
DNA: TGTGCCTGGAGAGGGCTGAACACTGAAGCTTTCTTT

D: .
V: TRBV30
J: TRBJ1-5
size: .
CDR3: CAWSVRSDLSNQPQHF
DNA: TGTGCCTGGAGTGTACGGTCGGACCTTAGCAATCAGCCCCAGCATTTT

D: TRBD1
V: TRBV5-1
J: TRBJ1-6
size: .
CDR3: CASSRGTGGSYNSPLHF
DNA: TGCGCCAGCAGCCGGGGGACAGGGGGATCCTATAATTCACCCCTCCACTTT

D: .
V: TRBV4-2
J: TRBJ2-7
size: .
CDR3: CASSQEPLGSYQSYEQYF
DNA: TGTGCCAGCAGCCAAGAGCCACTCGGGTCGTACCAGAGCTACGAGCAGTACTTC